These T cell receptor beta chains were read from a single sample in a study of shared clonotypes between healthy human individuals. The repertoire was sequenced with immunoSEQ multiplex PCR; TCRdb's copy has only in-frame clones and lacks some. The data contain about 1.1 million clones, around 78% of them seen just once; the ten biggest clones take up 0.5% to 0.65%. Sequencing used memory CD4+ T cells from PBMCs. The source is a man between 18 and 29 years old in good health. Some clones in this sample may be carry-over from other donors' samples. CDR3s include the opening cysteine and the closing phenylalanine or tryptophan. A D gene is named only where the DNA matches it firmly. For some rows the clone size is stated as once, few or many, or as a class when expanded; others skip it.

TRBV5-1,TRBJ2-7,NA,NA,TGCGCCAGCAGCTTGAGACAGGTCGAGAATAACTACGAGCAGTACTTC,CASSLRQVENNYEQYF
TRBV28,TRBJ2-1,NA,NA,TGTGCCAGCATAAGTAACGCCCAGCAGGCGTTCTTC,CASISNAQQAFF
TRBV25-1,TRBJ1-1,NA,NA,TGTGCCAGCAGTGAAGCAGCGGCTATGGGGCACACTGAAGCTTTCTTT,CASSEAAAMGHTEAFF
TRBV11-2,TRBJ2-3,few,NA,TGTGCCAGCAGCTTAGCCAGCGGAGGGGCCGGAGATACGCAGTATTTT,CASSLASGGAGDTQYF
TRBV28,TRBJ2-4,NA,NA,TGTGCCAGCAGGGGGGCCGGGGGCATTCAGTACTTC,CASRGAGGIQYF
TRBV30,TRBJ1-2,many,TRBD1,TGTGCCTGGAGCTTACAGTTTACAGGGGGCCTTACCACCTTC,CAWSLQFTGGLTTF
TRBV18,TRBJ1-5,NA,NA,TGTGCCAGCTCGCCCACAGGGACGGGGGGCAATCAGCCCCAGCATTTT,CASSPTGTGGNQPQHF
TRBV5-1,TRBJ1-1,NA,TRBD1,TGCGCCAGCAGCTTCGACAGGGAGTATTCCGAGGCTTTCTTT,CASSFDREYSEAFF
TRBV5-4,TRBJ2-3,NA,NA,TGTGCCAGCAGCTTCGGTGGGAGTGTCGATACGCAGTATTTT,CASSFGGSVDTQYF
TRBV6-5,TRBJ2-1,NA,TRBD1,TGTGCCAGCAGTTACCCCGACAGGGAATACAATGAGCAGTTCTTC,CASSYPDREYNEQFF
TRBV4-2,TRBJ1-2,NA,NA,TGTGCCAGCAGCCGAGACGCAGAGCCATATGGCTACACCTTC,CASSRDAEPYGYTF
TRBV9,TRBJ2-2,many,NA,TGTGCCAGCAGCAGAACAGCCATAACAAACACCGGGGAGCTGTTTTTT,CASSRTAITNTGELFF
TRBV10-3,TRBJ2-3,once,TRBD2,TGTGCCATCAGTGAGACCGGGACTAGCGGTGATACGCAGTATTTT,CAISETGTSGDTQYF
TRBV5-1,TRBJ2-5,once,NA,TGCGCCAGCAGCTTGAGGTCACAGGTGGAGACCCAGTACTTC,CASSLRSQVETQYF
TRBV5-1,TRBJ2-1,NA,TRBD2,TGCGCCAGCAGCTTGGCGGGGGGCAATGAGCAGTTCTTC,CASSLAGGNEQFF
TRBV10-3,TRBJ2-7,NA,TRBD2,TGTGCCATCAGTGAGCCGGGGGGGACTAACCACTACGAGCAGTACTTC,CAISEPGGTNHYEQYF
TRBV27,TRBJ2-7,NA,NA,TGTGCCAGCAGTTTTGGCGAGCAGTACTTC,CASSFGEQYF
TRBV7-9,TRBJ1-5,NA,NA,TGTGCCAGCAGCTTGGAGGGGGTTTGGCAGCCCCAGCATTTT,CASSLEGVWQPQHF
TRBV28,TRBJ2-7,NA,NA,TGTGCCAGCAGTTTATTTCGGACTCGGAGCTCCTACGAGCAGTACTTC,CASSLFRTRSSYEQYF
TRBV5-1,TRBJ2-7,NA,TRBD2,TGCGCCAGCCGACGGTGGAGCGGGGGAACCTACGAGCAGTACTTC,CASRRWSGGTYEQYF
TRBV7-3,TRBJ1-1,NA,NA,TGTGCCAGCAGCCCCCAGGGGAGTACTGAAGCTTTCTTT,CASSPQGSTEAFF
TRBV2,TRBJ2-7,NA,NA,TGTGCCAGCAGTGACGGCCTCGGACCGGCCGCCTACGAGCAGTACTTC,CASSDGLGPAAYEQYF
TRBV7-2,TRBJ2-2,NA,NA,TGTGCCAGCAGCTTATTAGGACAGTCGAACACCGGGGAGCTGTTTTTT,CASSLLGQSNTGELFF
TRBV5-6,TRBJ1-2,NA,TRBD1,TGTGCCAGCATCCCGTCCGGGACAGGGAACGTCCATGGCTACACCTTC,CASIPSGTGNVHGYTF
TRBV9,TRBJ2-5,NA,NA,TGTGCCAGCAGCGTGCCAATGGAGCCGGGGGAGACCCAGTACTTC,CASSVPMEPGETQYF
TRBV15,TRBJ1-5,many,NA,TGTGCCACCAGCAGAACGGGACGGGGCAATCAGCCCCAGCATTTT,CATSRTGRGNQPQHF